A selection of T cell receptor beta chains follows, all from one sample in a study of T cell responses to AZD1222 COVID-19 vaccine. Libraries were prepared by immunoSEQ multiplex PCR; TCRdb keeps only in-frame clonotypes and omits some of them. The sample has 70,000 to 95,000 clones; under 95% are singletons. Sequences were derived from peripheral blood, sampled 28 days after the second AZD1222 dose. These receptors all come from an adult who received the AZD1222 COVID-19 vaccine. The CDR3 runs from the conserved cysteine through the conserved F or W. The order of the fields is V gene, clone size, D gene, J gene, CDR3 protein, CDR3 DNA. The D gene is left open where the match is weak. Expanded clones are given a class, and other clones once, few, many or no size at all.

V gene: TRBV5-1; clone size: .; D gene: .; J gene: TRBJ1-1; CDR3 protein: CASSLGQTEAFF; CDR3 DNA: TGCGCCAGCAGCTTGGGACAGACGGAAGCTTTCTTT
V gene: TRBV2; clone size: .; D gene: TRBD2; J gene: TRBJ2-3; CDR3 protein: CASSETSGRTQYF; CDR3 DNA: TGTGCCAGCAGTGAAACTAGCGGGAGAACGCAGTATTTT
V gene: TRBV11-3; clone size: .; D gene: .; J gene: TRBJ2-5; CDR3 protein: CASSRYGGETQYF; CDR3 DNA: TGTGCCAGCAGCCGATATGGTGGAGAGACCCAGTACTTC
V gene: TRBV20-1; clone size: .; D gene: .; J gene: TRBJ2-5; CDR3 protein: CSARGGETQYF; CDR3 DNA: TGCAGTGCTAGAGGAGGGGAGACCCAGTACTTC
V gene: TRBV2; clone size: .; D gene: .; J gene: TRBJ2-7; CDR3 protein: CASALTAYEQYF; CDR3 DNA: TGTGCCAGCGCCTTGACAGCCTACGAGCAGTACTTC
V gene: TRBV5-6; clone size: .; D gene: .; J gene: TRBJ1-4; CDR3 protein: CASSPPGVGPEKLFF; CDR3 DNA: TGTGCCAGCAGCCCGCCAGGCGTCGGCCCTGAAAAACTGTTTTTT
V gene: TRBV5-1; clone size: .; D gene: .; J gene: TRBJ1-3; CDR3 protein: CASSWGSTSGNTIYF; CDR3 DNA: TGCGCCAGCAGCTGGGGGTCTACCTCTGGAAACACCATATATTTT
V gene: TRBV3-1/TRBV3-2; clone size: few; D gene: TRBD1; J gene: TRBJ1-1; CDR3 protein: CASSQGTGSEAFF; CDR3 DNA: TGTGCCAGCAGCCAAGGGACAGGATCTGAAGCTTTCTTT
V gene: TRBV4-1; clone size: few; D gene: TRBD2; J gene: TRBJ2-7; CDR3 protein: CASSQVAGGTSGRSTYEQYF; CDR3 DNA: TGCGCCAGCAGCCAAGTGGCAGGGGGGACTAGCGGGAGATCAACCTACGAGCAGTACTTC
V gene: TRBV5-4; clone size: .; D gene: .; J gene: TRBJ2-3; CDR3 protein: CASNRDADTQYF; CDR3 DNA: TGTGCCAGTAACAGGGACGCAGATACGCAGTATTTT
V gene: TRBV23-1; clone size: .; D gene: .; J gene: TRBJ2-2; CDR3 protein: CASSQNGVGELFF; CDR3 DNA: TGCGCCAGCAGTCAGAATGGCGTCGGGGAGCTGTTTTTT
V gene: TRBV18; clone size: .; D gene: .; J gene: TRBJ2-6; CDR3 protein: CASSPGAGLRAGANVLTF; CDR3 DNA: TGTGCCAGCTCACCAGGGGCAGGGCTAAGGGCTGGGGCCAACGTCCTGACTTTC
V gene: TRBV27; clone size: .; D gene: .; J gene: TRBJ1-6; CDR3 protein: CASSFSLNYNSPLHF; CDR3 DNA: TGTGCCAGCAGTTTCTCCCTAAATTATAATTCACCCCTCCACTTT
V gene: TRBV5-6; clone size: once; D gene: .; J gene: TRBJ2-5; CDR3 protein: CASSFGQETQYF; CDR3 DNA: TGTGCCAGCAGCTTTGGCCAAGAGACCCAGTACTTC
V gene: TRBV28; clone size: .; D gene: .; J gene: TRBJ2-2; CDR3 protein: CASTLTNTGELFF; CDR3 DNA: TGTGCCAGCACCCTCACGAACACCGGGGAGCTGTTTTTT
V gene: TRBV2; clone size: .; D gene: TRBD2; J gene: TRBJ2-5; CDR3 protein: CASSEALIGGSQYF; CDR3 DNA: TGTGCCAGCAGTGAAGCGCTTATTGGCGGGAGCCAGTACTTC
V gene: TRBV9; clone size: .; D gene: .; J gene: TRBJ1-2; CDR3 protein: CASSVEGGRGMHGYTF; CDR3 DNA: TGTGCCAGCAGCGTAGAGGGGGGACGGGGCATGCATGGCTACACCTTC
V gene: TRBV28; clone size: once; D gene: .; J gene: TRBJ1-6; CDR3 protein: CASSSGYSPLHF; CDR3 DNA: TGTGCCAGCAGTTCGGGGTATTCACCCCTCCACTTT
V gene: TRBV5-3; clone size: .; D gene: .; J gene: TRBJ2-7; CDR3 protein: CARSFTAGSYEQYF; CDR3 DNA: TGTGCCAGAAGCTTTACGGCGGGTTCCTACGAGCAGTACTTC